This T cell receptor (beta chain) was captured in a study of cytomegalovirus exposure and HLA in healthy donors. This clone came up once. PCR employed 60 Vbeta and 13 Jbeta primers. The data were produced by immunoSEQ multiplex PCR, yet TCRdb's version contains in-frame clones alone and is incomplete. Counted here are roughly 110,000 clones, about 70% occurring once; the ten biggest clones make up about 0.8%. Healthy bone marrow donors supplied every sample. The CDR3 totals 11 residues. V lost 0 bases and J 7 bases, leaving 2 bases between the germline ends. Germline V gene sequence: CDR1 SGHNT, CDR2 YYREEE (reference sequence).

The sample consisted of PBMCs. This TCR derives from a boy aged 10-17 years in good health and CMV-seronegative. V gene TRBV5-4 combines with J gene TRBJ2-1; D unclear. As DNA, the CDR3 is TGTGCCAGCAGCTTGGCGAATGAGCAGTTCTTC. Translated, it gives CASSLANEQFF.